What follows are 23 T cell receptor beta chains derived from one specimen sequenced in a study of vaccination and CD4 T cells after COVID-19. The antigens of these receptors remain unknown. The treatment was: roughly ten-day PBMC culture with coronavirus spike peptide pools or control peptides (ViraFEST assay). Cultured CD4+ T-cell DNA underwent Oncomine TCR Beta short-read sequencing. TCRdb redid the calling of the PCR reads with MiXCR, one entry per CDR3 protein. The sample consists of over 10,000 distinct CDR3 sequences, approximately 56% of them appearing once. The sequenced material came from CD4+ T cells from blood, cultured in vitro. These receptors originate from a human donor who had recovered from COVID-19.

The J gene is TRBJ2-1, the V gene TRBV24-1; D remains unclear. CDR3 length: 13 amino acids. The germline CDR1 and CDR2 sequences are KGHDR and SFDVKD. V lost 4 bases and J lost 9, with 12 bases in between. CDR3 loop: CATSELRLGEQFF. The CDR3 bases are TGTGCCACCAGTGAGCTGAGGCTTGGTGAGCAGTTCTTC.

This clonotype was detected only once. The chain combines TRBV6-1 with TRBJ2-2, with unresolved D. In germline, CDR1 is MNHNS, CDR2 SASEGT. The CDR3 has 14 residues. Trimming removed 4 bases at V and 2 bases at J, with 8 bases between. CDR3 coding DNA: TGTGCCAGCAGTGGAGTAGTAAACACCGGGGAGCTGTTTTTT. Encoded protein: CASSGVVNTGELFF.

This clonotype was seen a single time. The rearrangement links TRBV7-3 to TRBJ1-2; TRBD1 matches at 10 bases. The junction had 8 bases not matched to a gene; V was cut back by 2 bases and J by 8 bases. The CDR3 runs to 15 residues. Germline CDR1 SGHTA, CDR2 FQGTGA. CDR3 in amino acids: CASSLSQGTGDGYTF. DNA for the CDR3: TGTGCCAGCAGCTTATCCCAAGGGACAGGGGACGGCTACACCTTC.

This chain uses TRBV27 with TRBJ1-5; the match to TRBD1 covers 7 bases. V lost 11 bases and J lost 5; bases outside the gene matches: 15. Germline V gene sequence: CDR1 MNHEY, CDR2 SMNVEV (reference sequence). This CDR3 has 15 amino acids. CDR3 protein: CAPRGSSSQHQPQHF. Written as DNA, the CDR3 is TGTGCCCCCAGGGGGAGCTCATCCCAACATCAGCCCCAGCATTTT.

This clonotype showed up just a few times. This chain joins TRBV4-1 and TRBJ1-4; D remains ambiguous. The CDR3 loop spans 12 amino acids. The germline gives CDR1 MGHRA, CDR2 YSYEKL. Trimming took 0 bases from V and 8 from J, leaving 4 bases between them. Here the CDR3 reads CASSQDVEKLFF. CDR3 in DNA: TGCGCCAGCAGCCAAGATGTGGAAAAACTGTTTTTT.

This rearrangement joins TRBV30 to TRBJ2-3; 8 bases are shared with TRBD1. V trimming: 2 bases; J trimming: 5 bases; junction bases outside the gene matches: 9. This CDR3 contains 15 residues. CDR1 and CDR2 from the germline V gene are GTSNPN and SVGIG (reference sequence). CDR3 in amino acids: CAWSKGTGGRDTQYF. CDR3 nucleotide sequence: TGTGCCTGGAGTAAAGGCACAGGGGGGCGAGATACGCAGTATTTT.

The chain joins TRBV20-1 to TRBJ1-4, with 8 nucleotides matching TRBD1. The CDR3 contains 14 residues. Germline assignment: CDR1 DFQATT and CDR2 SNEGSKA (reference sequence). Trimming removed 4 bases from V and 3 bases from J; junction bases left unmatched: 4. For the CDR3, the DNA is TGCAGTGCTACAGGGGGCGCGGCTAATGAAAAACTGTTTTTT. Its translation: CSATGGAANEKLFF.

In DNA, the CDR3 is TGTGCCAGCAGCGCCTACAGGGGGAGTTCACCCCTCCACTTT. It yields the protein CASSAYRGSSPLHF. This chain uses TRBV7-2 with TRBJ1-6; 8 bases are shared with TRBD1. The V gene end was trimmed by 5 bases and the J gene end by 9 bases; junction bases not matched to a gene: 6. From germline, CDR1 is SGHTA and CDR2 FQGNSA. The CDR3 totals 14 residues.

Only a few counts were recorded for this clonotype. The chain joins TRBV7-3 to TRBJ1-1; D might be TRBD1 (6 bases). Germline CDR1 is SGHTA and CDR2 is FQGTGA. The CDR3 extends over 14 amino acids. Trimming removed 5 bases from V and 1 base from J, with 11 bases in between. The CDR3 bases are TGTGCCAGCAGCCTCTCAGGGGCGAACACTGAAGCTTTCTTT. Amino acids: CASSLSGANTEAFF.

Remarks on this clonotype: Mismatch with germline at one junction end may stem from a read error. The genes are TRBV7-9 and TRBJ1-6; D is perhaps TRBD1 (5 bases). Germline CDR1 reads SEHNR; CDR2 reads FQNEAQ (reference sequence). The length of the CDR3 is 15 residues. The CDR3 region is CASSLIGGAGSPLHF. Here the CDR3 DNA reads TGCGCCAGCAGCCTAATAGGAGGGGCCGGTTCACCCCTCCACTTT.

This clonotype was seen only a few times. The chain has TRBV6-2 or TRBV6-3 and TRBJ1-5; TRBD1 is a possible D gene (5 bases). From germline, CDR1 is MNHEY and CDR2 SVGEGT. V lost 8 bases and J 0 bases, leaving 17 bases between the germline ends. CDR3 size: 16 residues. In DNA form, the CDR3 reads TGTGCCAGCCTCAATGGGGGTTTGGATAGCAATCAGCCCCAGCATTTT. Encoded protein: CASLNGGLDSNQPQHF.

V usage is TRBV7-2 and J usage is TRBJ1-4, with TRBD1 matching 11 bases. J lost 8 bases, V lost 1 base, and 6 bases had no gene match. The CDR3 sequence is 16 residues long. Germline V gene data show CDR1 as SGHTA and CDR2 as FQGNSA. The CDR3 sequence is CASSLVAGQGAEKLFF. For the CDR3, the DNA is TGTGCCAGCAGCTTAGTCGCTGGACAGGGGGCAGAAAAACTGTTTTTT.

The J gene is TRBJ2-2, the V gene TRBV6-2 or TRBV6-3; 7 bases fit TRBD1. Losses at the gene ends were 5 bases for V and 2 bases for J; bases not matched to a gene: 5. CDR3 size: 15 residues. Germline V gives CDR1 MNHEY, CDR2 SVGEGT. The CDR3 sequence is CASSDWDSNTGELFF. Written as DNA, the CDR3 is TGTGCCAGCAGTGACTGGGACAGCAACACCGGGGAGCTGTTTTTT.

V is TRBV19 and J is TRBJ1-2; a weak D match, TRBD1 (6 bases). The CDR3 is 15 residues long. Germline CDR1 and CDR2: LNHDA and SQIVND (reference sequence). V lost 5 bases, J lost 2 bases, and 15 bases lay in between. CDR3 DNA: TGTGCCAGTAGTTCCCAGGGGATCCCCAACTATGGCTACACCTTC. As protein: CASSSQGIPNYGYTF.

For this clonotype: A junction end diverges from the germline sequence, so it may reflect a read error. The CDR3 reads CASSLGHSLANQPRHF. The DNA of the CDR3 is TGTGCCAGCAGCTTAGGGCACAGTCTCGCGAATCAGCCCCGGCATTTT. V gene TRBV7-9 combines with J gene TRBJ1-5; D not resolved. CDR1 and CDR2 (germline): SEHNR, FQNEAQ (reference sequence). The CDR3 is 16 amino acids.

This chain uses TRBV7-2 with TRBJ2-3; no reliable D call. Germline CDR1 is SGHTA and CDR2 is FQGNSA. Trimming stripped 3 bases from V and 1 base from J, with 8 bases between. The CDR3 is 14 amino acids. As DNA, the CDR3 is TGTGCCAGCAGCTTGGCGGTCGGCACAGATACGCAGTATTTT. Protein: CASSLAVGTDTQYF.

The chain recombines TRBV6-1 with TRBJ2-3; TRBD1 aligns across 10 bases. The CDR3 is 15 amino acids. V shed 5 bases and J 5 bases; nucleotides not matched to a gene: 7. Per the germline V gene, CDR1 is MNHNS and CDR2 is SASEGT. CDR3: CASSRQGAWVDTQYF. DNA of the CDR3: TGTGCCAGCAGTAGACAGGGGGCTTGGGTAGATACGCAGTATTTT.

CDR3 amino acids: CSALLGGSTGELFF. The CDR3 bases are TGCAGTGCTCTGCTGGGGGGCTCCACCGGGGAGCTGTTTTTT. This chain uses TRBV20-1 with TRBJ2-2; perhaps D is TRBD1 or TRBD2 (6 bases each). The V gene's germline CDR1 is DFQATT and CDR2 SNEGSKA (reference sequence). The CDR3 extends over 14 amino acids. The V gene lost 5 bases and the J gene lost 4 bases, with 14 bases spanning the gap.

This clonotype was observed a handful of times. The J gene is TRBJ1-2, the V gene TRBV28; 9 bases fit TRBD1. The ends lost 2 bases at V and 8 bases at J; junction bases unmatched: 6. The CDR3 sequence is 14 residues long. Germline CDR1 MDHEN, CDR2 SYDVKM. The CDR3 bases are TGTGCCAGCAGTTTAGGGGGACAGGGTCGGGGCTACACCTTC. Residues: CASSLGGQGRGYTF.

This clonotype has only a few counts. The chain combines TRBV20-1 with TRBJ1-5; D not certain. The CDR3 loop spans 15 amino acids. Trimming took 1 base from V and 5 from J, leaving 15 bases between them. The V gene's germline CDR1 is DFQATT and CDR2 SNEGSKA (reference sequence). CDR3 residues: CSARGRGSLDQPQHF. The CDR3 DNA follows: TGCAGTGCTAGAGGGCGGGGATCTCTCGATCAGCCCCAGCATTTT.

This clonotype is medium-sized by share. The chain combines TRBV12-3 or TRBV12-4 with TRBJ2-3, with D possibly matching TRBD2 (6 bases). This CDR3 has 16 amino acids. Deletions cut 2 bases from V and 0 bases from J, with 12 bases between. This CDR3 is CASSLRVSGSTDTQYF. The CDR3 DNA reads TGTGCCAGCAGTTTAAGAGTGAGCGGGAGCACAGATACGCAGTATTTT.

The V gene is TRBV4-1, the J gene TRBJ2-7, with 10 positions matching TRBD2. V lost 1 base and J lost 3; bases outside the gene matches: 6. Germline CDR1 MGHRA, CDR2 YSYEKL. The CDR3 is made up of 16 amino acids. CDR3 protein: CASSQGELAGFYEQYF. The CDR3 region has the DNA TGCGCCAGCAGCCAAGGAGAACTAGCGGGATTCTACGAGCAGTACTTC.

This chain links TRBV5-6 with TRBJ2-7; D uncertain. CDR1 is SGHDT and CDR2 is YYEEEE in the germline V gene. The CDR3 is 13 residues long. V shed 3 bases and J shed 2 bases, with 9 bases lying between them. CDR3 DNA: TGTGCCAGCAGCTGGACGGCTACCTACGAGCAGTACTTC. Translation: CASSWTATYEQYF.